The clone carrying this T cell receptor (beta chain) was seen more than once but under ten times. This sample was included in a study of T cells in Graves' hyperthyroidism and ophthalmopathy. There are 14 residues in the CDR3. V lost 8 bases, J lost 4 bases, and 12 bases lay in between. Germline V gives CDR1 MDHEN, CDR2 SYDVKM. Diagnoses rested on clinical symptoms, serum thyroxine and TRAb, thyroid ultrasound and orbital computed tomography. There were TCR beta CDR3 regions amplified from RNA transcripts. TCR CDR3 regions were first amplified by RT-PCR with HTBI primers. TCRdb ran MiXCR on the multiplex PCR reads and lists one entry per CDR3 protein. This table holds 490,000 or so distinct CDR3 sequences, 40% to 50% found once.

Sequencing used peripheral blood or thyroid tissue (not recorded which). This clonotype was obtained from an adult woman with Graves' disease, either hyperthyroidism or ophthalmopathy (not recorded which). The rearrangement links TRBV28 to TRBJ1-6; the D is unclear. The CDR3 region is CASHAAGYNSPLHF. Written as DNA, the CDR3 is TGTGCCAGCCACGCGGCGGGTTATAATTCACCCCTCCACTTT.